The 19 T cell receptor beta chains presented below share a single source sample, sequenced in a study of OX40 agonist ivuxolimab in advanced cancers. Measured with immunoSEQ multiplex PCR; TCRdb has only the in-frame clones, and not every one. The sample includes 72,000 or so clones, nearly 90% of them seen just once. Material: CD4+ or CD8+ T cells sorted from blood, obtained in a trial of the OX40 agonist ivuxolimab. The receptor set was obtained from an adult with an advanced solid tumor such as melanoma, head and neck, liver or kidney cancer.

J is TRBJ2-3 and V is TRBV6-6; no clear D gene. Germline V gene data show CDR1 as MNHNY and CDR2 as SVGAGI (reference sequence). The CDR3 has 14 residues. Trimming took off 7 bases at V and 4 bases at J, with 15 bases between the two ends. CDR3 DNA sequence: TGTGCCAGCACCCAGCTAGGAACCCCAGATACGCAGTATTTT. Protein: CASTQLGTPDTQYF.

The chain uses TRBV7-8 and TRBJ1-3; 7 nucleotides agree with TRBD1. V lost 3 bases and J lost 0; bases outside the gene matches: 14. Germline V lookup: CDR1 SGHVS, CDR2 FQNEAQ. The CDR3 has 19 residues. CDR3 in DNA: TGTGCCAGCAGCTTGAGGGGACAGTCTCAAGCTTACTCTGGAAACACCATATATTTT. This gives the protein CASSLRGQSQAYSGNTIYF.

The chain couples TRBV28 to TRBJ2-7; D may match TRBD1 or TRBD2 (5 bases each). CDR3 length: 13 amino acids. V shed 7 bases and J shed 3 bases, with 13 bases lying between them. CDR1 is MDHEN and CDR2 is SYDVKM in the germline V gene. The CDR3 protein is CASTPGTHYEQYF. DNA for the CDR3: TGTGCCAGCACCCCTGGGACGCACTACGAGCAGTACTTC.

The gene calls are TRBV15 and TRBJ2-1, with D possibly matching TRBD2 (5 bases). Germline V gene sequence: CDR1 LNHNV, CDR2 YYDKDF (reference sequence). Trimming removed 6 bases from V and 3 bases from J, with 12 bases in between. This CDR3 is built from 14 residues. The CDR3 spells CATRPGNNYNEQFF. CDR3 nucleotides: TGTGCCACCAGACCCGGGAATAACTACAATGAGCAGTTCTTC.

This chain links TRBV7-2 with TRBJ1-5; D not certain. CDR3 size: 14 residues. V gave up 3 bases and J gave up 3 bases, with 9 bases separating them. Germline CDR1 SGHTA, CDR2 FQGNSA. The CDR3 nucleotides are TGTGCCAGCAGCTTGGGAGACTCCAATCAGCCCCAGCATTTT. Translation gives CASSLGDSNQPQHF.

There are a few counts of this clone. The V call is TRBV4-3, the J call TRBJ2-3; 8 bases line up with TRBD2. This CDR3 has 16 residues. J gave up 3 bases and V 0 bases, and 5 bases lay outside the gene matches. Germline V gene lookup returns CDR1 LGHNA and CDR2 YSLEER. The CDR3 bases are TGCGCCAGCAGCCAAGATCACGCGGGGGGAACAGATACGCAGTATTTT. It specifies CASSQDHAGGTDTQYF.

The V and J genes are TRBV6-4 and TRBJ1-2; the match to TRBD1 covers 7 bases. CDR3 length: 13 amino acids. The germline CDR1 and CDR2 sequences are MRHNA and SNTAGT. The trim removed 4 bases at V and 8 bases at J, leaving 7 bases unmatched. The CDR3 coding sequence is TGTGCCAGCAGTGCCCAGACAGGGCAAGGCTACACCTTC. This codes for CASSAQTGQGYTF.

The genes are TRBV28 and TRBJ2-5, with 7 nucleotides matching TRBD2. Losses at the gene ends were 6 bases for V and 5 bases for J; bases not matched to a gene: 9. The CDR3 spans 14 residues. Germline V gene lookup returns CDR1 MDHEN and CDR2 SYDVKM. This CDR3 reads CASRIGGGLETQYF. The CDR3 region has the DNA TGTGCCAGCAGGATCGGGGGAGGGTTGGAGACCCAGTACTTC.

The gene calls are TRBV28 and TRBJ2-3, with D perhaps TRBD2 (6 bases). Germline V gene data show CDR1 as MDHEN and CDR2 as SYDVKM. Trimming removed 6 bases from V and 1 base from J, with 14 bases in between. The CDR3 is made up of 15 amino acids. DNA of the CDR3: TGTGCCAGCAGCCAATTTACGGGGGGCACAGATACGCAGTATTTT. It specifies CASSQFTGGTDTQYF.

CDR3 in DNA: TGTGCCACCAGCAGAGGTTCAGGGATTGTGGATCAGCCCCAGCATTTT. As protein: CATSRGSGIVDQPQHF. This sequence joins TRBV15 and TRBJ1-5, with a weak D call TRBD1 (5 bases). This CDR3 is built from 16 residues. Per germline, CDR1 LNHNV and CDR2 YYDKDF (reference sequence). Deletions cut 1 base from V and 5 bases from J, with 15 bases between.

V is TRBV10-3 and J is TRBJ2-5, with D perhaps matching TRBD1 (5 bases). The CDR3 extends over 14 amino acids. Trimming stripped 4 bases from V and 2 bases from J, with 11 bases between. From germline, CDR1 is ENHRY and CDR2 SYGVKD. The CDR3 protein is CAISVRQTQETQYF. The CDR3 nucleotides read TGTGCCATCAGTGTTCGACAGACTCAAGAGACCCAGTACTTC.

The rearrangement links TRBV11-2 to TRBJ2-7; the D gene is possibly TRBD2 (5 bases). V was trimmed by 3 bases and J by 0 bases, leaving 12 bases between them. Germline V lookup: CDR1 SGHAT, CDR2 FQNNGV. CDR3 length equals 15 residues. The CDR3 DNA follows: TGTGCCAGCAGCTTTCGTGGACTTAGCTCCTACGAGCAGTACTTC. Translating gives CASSFRGLSSYEQYF. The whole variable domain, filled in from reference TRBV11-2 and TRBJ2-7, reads EAGVAQSPRYKIIEKRQSVAFWCNPISGHATLYWYQQILGQGPKLLIQFQNNGVVDDSQLPKDRFSAERLKGVDSTLKIQPAKLEDSAVYLCASSFRGLSSYEQYFGPGTRLTVT.

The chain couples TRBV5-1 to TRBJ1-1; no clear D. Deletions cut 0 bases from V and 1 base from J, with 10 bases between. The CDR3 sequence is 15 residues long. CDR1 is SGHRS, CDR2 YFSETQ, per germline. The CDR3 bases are TGCGCCAGCAGCTTGGATGGGGAGGGGAACACTGAAGCTTTCTTT. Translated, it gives CASSLDGEGNTEAFF.

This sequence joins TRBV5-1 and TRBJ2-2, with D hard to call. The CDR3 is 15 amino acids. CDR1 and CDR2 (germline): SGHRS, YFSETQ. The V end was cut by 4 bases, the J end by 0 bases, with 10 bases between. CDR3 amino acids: CASSLRTANTGELFF. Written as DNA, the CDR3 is TGCGCCAGCAGCCTACGGACGGCGAACACCGGGGAGCTGTTTTTT.

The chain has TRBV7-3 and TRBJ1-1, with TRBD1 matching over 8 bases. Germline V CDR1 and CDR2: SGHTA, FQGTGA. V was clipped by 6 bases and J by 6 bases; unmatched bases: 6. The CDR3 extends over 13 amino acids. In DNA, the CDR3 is TGTGCCAGCAGGCAGACAGGGGCCTCTGAAGCTTTCTTT. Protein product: CASRQTGASEAFF.

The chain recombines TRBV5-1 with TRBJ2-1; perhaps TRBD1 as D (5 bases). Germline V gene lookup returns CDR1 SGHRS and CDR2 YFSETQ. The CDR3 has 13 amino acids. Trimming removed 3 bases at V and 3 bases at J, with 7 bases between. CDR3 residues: CASSSDSYNEQFF. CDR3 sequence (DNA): TGCGCCAGCAGCTCAGACAGCTACAATGAGCAGTTCTTC.

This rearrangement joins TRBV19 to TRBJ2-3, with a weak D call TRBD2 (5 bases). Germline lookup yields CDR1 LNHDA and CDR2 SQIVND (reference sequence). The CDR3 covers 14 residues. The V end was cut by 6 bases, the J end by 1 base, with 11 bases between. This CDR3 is CASSLGRGTDTQYF. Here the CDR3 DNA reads TGTGCCAGTAGCCTAGGGCGGGGCACAGATACGCAGTATTTT.

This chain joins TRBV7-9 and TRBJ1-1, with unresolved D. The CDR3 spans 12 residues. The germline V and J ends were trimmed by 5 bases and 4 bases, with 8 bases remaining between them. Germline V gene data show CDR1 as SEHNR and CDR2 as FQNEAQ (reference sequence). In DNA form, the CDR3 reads TGTGCCAGCAGCCACATAACCACTGAAGCTTTCTTT. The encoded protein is CASSHITTEAFF.

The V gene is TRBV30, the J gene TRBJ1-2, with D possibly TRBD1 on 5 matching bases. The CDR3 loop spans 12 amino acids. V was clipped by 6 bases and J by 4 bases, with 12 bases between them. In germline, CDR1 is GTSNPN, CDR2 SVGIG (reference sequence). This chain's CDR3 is CACLWGLYGYTF. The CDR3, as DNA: TGTGCCTGTTTATGGGGACTCTATGGCTACACCTTC.